The entry that follows covers one T cell receptor (beta chain) sequence. Its antigen is not known. Germline loops: CDR1 SGHRS, CDR2 YFSETQ. This CDR3 comprises 14 residues. The V end lost 0 bases, the J end lost 2 bases, and 3 bases lay between the germline ends. Scientists ran DNA taken from cultured CD4+ T cells through the Oncomine TCR Beta short-read assay for sequencing. Extraction of genomic DNA was performed on cultured CD4+ T cells. MiXCR, applied by TCRdb to the PCR reads, yields one record per CDR3 protein. The table has 9,500 to 12,000 distinct CDR3 sequences, 30% to 45% seen once; the top ten hold more than 15%. The data originate from a study of vaccination and CD4 T cells after COVID-19. Study overall: Researchers treated cells with overlapping spike peptides taken from SARS-CoV-2, HCoV-NL63, HCoV-OC43 and HCoV-229E.

Documented treatment: approximately nine-day PBMC culture with coronavirus spike peptide pools or control peptides (ViraFEST assay). The unexposed donor gave CD4+ T cells before the COVID-19 pandemic (2011-2018). ViraFEST grew antigen-specific T cells using peptide pools, then sequenced TCRs. Every well contained around 2.2 million PBMCs, which were grown with around 9.4 IU/ml IL-2 and approximately 9.4 ug/ml peptide pools. When enough cells were available, unexposed-donor CD4+ T cells were probed with SARS-CoV-2 S/N and four cold-coronavirus spikes. The chain couples TRBV5-1 to TRBJ1-6; D is undetermined. The origin of this receptor is a human donor in good health. Specimen: CD4+ T cells from blood, cultured in vitro. The CDR3 here is CASSLEPYNSPLHF. The CDR3 nucleotides read TGCGCCAGCAGCTTGGAACCCTATAATTCACCCCTCCACTTT. The full variable domain, rest sourced from reference TRBV5-1 and TRBJ1-6, is KAGVTQTPRYLIKTRGQQVTLSCSPISGHRSVSWYQQTPGQGLQFLFEYFSETQRNKGNFPGRFSGRQFSNSRSEMNVSTLELGDSALYLCASSLEPYNSPLHFGNGTRLTVT.